A single sample is the source of the 2 T cell receptor beta chains below, sequenced in a study of blood T cell repertoires in COVID-19. Generated by immunoSEQ multiplex PCR, the TCRdb table keeps only in-frame clones and is missing some. In the table there are 200,000 to 250,000 clones, around nine tenths of which are singletons. The sequenced sample was PBMCs or T cells enriched from blood (not recorded which). These receptors were collected from a man younger than 40 who had recovered from COVID-19.

The J gene is TRBJ2-7, the V gene TRBV19, with D unclear. The CDR3 loop spans 13 amino acids. Germline V lookup: CDR1 LNHDA, CDR2 SQIVND (reference sequence). Trimming shortened V by 6 bases and J by 2 bases, and 11 bases separated the two germline ends. The CDR3, as DNA: TGTGCCAGTAGCTGGAGAGGAGCCTACGAGCAGTACTTC. Encoded protein: CASSWRGAYEQYF.

CDR3 sequence: CASSERQGFYEKLFF. Here the CDR3 DNA reads TGTGCCAGCAGCGAACGACAGGGATTTTATGAAAAACTGTTTTTT. The chain carries TRBV7-2 and TRBJ1-4; 7 positions agree with TRBD1. V shed 5 bases, J shed 6 bases, and the junction held 9 bases outside the gene matches. The CDR3 has 15 amino acids. CDR1 SGHTA and CDR2 FQGNSA come from the germline V gene.